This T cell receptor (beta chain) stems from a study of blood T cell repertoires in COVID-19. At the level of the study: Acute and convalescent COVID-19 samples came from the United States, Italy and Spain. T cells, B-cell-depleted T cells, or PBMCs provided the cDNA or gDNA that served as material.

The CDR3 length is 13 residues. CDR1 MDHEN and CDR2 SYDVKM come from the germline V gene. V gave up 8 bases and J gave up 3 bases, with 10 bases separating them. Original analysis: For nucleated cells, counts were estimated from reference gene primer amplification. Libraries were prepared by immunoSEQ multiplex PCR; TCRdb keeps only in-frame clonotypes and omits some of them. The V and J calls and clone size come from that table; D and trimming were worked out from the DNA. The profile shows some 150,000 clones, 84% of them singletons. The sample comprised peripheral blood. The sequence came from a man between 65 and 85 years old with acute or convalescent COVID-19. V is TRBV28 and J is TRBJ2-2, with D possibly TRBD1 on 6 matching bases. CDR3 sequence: CASFKGDTGELFF. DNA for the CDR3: TGTGCCAGCTTTAAGGGGGACACCGGGGAGCTGTTTTTT. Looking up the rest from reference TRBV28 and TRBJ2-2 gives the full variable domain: DVKVTQSSRYLVKRTGEKVFLECVQDMDHENMFWYRQDPGLGLRLIYFSYDVKMKEKGDIPEGYSVSREKKERFSLILESASTNQTSMYLCASFKGDTGELFFGEGSRLTVL.